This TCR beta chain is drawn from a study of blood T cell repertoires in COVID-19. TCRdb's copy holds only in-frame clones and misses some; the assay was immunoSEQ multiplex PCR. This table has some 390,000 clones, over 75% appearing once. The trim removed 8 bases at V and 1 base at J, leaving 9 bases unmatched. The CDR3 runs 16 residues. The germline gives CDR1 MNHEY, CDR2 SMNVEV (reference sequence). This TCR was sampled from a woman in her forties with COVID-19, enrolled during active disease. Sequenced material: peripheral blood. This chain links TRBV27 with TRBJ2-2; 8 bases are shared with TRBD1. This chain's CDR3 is CASSTAGQGNTGELFF. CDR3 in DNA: TGTGCCAGCTCCACCGCAGGACAGGGGAACACCGGGGAGCTGTTTTTT.